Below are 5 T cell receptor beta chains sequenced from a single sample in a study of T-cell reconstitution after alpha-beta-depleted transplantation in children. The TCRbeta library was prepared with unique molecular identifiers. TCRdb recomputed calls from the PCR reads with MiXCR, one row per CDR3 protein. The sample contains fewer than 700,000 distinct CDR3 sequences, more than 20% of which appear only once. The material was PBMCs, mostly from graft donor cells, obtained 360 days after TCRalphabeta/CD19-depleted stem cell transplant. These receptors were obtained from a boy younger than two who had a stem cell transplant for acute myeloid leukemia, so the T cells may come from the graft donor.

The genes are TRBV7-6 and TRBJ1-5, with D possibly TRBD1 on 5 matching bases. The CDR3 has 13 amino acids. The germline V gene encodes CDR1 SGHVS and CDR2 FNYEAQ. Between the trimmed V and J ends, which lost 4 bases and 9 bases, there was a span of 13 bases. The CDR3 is CASSSQAGGPQHF. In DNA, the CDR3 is TGTGCCAGCAGCTCACAGGCTGGGGGGCCCCAGCATTTT.

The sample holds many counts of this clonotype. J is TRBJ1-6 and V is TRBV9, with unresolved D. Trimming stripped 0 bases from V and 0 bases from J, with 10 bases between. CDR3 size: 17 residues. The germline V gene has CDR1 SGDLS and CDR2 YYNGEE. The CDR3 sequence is CASSVEGRSSYNSPLHF. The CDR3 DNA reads TGTGCCAGCAGCGTAGAGGGCAGGAGCTCCTATAATTCACCCCTCCACTTT.

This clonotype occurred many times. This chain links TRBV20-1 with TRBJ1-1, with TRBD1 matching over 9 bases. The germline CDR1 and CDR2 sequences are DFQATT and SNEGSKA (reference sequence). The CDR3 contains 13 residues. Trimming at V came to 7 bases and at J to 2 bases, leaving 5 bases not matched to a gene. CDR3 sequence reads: CSGKQGANTEAFF. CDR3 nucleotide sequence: TGCAGTGGTAAACAGGGGGCAAACACTGAAGCTTTCTTT.

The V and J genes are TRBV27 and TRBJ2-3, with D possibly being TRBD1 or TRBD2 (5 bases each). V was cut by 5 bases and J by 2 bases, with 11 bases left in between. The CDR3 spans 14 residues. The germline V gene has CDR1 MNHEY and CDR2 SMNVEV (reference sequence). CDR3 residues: CASSPGTTTDTQYF. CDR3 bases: TGTGCCAGCAGTCCCGGGACGACCACAGATACGCAGTATTTT.

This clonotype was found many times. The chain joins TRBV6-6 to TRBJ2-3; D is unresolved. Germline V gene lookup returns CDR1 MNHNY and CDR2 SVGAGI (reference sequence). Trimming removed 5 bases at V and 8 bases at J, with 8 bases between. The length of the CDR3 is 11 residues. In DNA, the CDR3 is TGTGCCAGCAGTGTTTCGGGTACGCAGTATTTT. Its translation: CASSVSGTQYF.